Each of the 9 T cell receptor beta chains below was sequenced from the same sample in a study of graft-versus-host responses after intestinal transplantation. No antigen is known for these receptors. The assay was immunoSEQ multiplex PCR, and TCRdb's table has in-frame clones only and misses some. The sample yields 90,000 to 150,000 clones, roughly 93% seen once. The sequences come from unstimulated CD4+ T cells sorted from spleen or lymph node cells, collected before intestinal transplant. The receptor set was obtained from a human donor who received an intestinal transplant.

CDR3 nucleotides: TGTGCCAGCAGCTCGCTGACTAGGCTTCGCGAGCAGTACTTC. This translates into CASSSLTRLREQYF. The chain joins TRBV11-2 to TRBJ2-7, with D maybe TRBD2 (6 bases). Germline V gene data show CDR1 as SGHAT and CDR2 as FQNNGV. Trimming left V 4 bases short and J 6 bases short, with 16 bases between. This CDR3 contains 14 residues.

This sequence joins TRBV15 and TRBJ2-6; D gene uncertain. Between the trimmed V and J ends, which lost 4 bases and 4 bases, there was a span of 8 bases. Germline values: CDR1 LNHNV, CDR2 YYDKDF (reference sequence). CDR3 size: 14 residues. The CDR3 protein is CATSIIPGANVLTF. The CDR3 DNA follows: TGTGCCACCAGCATCATCCCCGGGGCCAACGTCCTGACTTTC.

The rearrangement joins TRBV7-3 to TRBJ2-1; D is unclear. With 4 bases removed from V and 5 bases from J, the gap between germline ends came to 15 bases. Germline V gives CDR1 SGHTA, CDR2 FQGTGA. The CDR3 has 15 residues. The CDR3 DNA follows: TGTGCCAGCAGCTCAGCCCCTCCACGGAACAATGAGCAGTTCTTC. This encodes CASSSAPPRNNEQFF.

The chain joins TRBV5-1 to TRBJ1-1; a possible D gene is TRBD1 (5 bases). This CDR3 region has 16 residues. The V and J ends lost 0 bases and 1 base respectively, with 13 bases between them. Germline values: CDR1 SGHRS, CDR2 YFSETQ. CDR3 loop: CASSLVLGVSNTEAFF. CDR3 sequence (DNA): TGCGCCAGCAGCTTGGTTCTGGGGGTTTCGAACACTGAAGCTTTCTTT.

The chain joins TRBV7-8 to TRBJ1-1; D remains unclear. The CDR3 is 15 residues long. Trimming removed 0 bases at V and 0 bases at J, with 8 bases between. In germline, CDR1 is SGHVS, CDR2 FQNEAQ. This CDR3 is CASSLAAGVNTEAFF. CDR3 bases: TGTGCCAGCAGCTTAGCGGCAGGAGTGAACACTGAAGCTTTCTTT.

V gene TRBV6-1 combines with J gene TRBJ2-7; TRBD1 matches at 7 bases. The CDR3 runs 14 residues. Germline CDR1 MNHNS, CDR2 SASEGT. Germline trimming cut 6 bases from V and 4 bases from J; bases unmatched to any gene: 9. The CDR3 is CASRGVEGAYEQYF. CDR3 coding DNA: TGTGCCAGCAGGGGCGTAGAGGGGGCTTACGAGCAGTACTTC.

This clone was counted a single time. CDR3 sequence (DNA): TGTGCCAGCAGCCCGCATCGCTGGGACATCCAAGAGACCCAGTACTTC. This codes for CASSPHRWDIQETQYF. J is TRBJ2-5 and V is TRBV11-2, with D maybe TRBD1 (6 bases). The CDR3 is 16 amino acids. From germline, CDR1 is SGHAT and CDR2 FQNNGV. V was cut by 5 bases and J by 1 base, with 17 bases left in between.

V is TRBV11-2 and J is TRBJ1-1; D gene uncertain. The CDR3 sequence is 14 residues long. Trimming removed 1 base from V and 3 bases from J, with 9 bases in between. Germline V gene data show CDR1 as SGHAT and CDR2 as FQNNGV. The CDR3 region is CASSLVGLYTEAFF. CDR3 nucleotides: TGTGCCAGCAGCTTAGTAGGGTTATACACTGAAGCTTTCTTT.

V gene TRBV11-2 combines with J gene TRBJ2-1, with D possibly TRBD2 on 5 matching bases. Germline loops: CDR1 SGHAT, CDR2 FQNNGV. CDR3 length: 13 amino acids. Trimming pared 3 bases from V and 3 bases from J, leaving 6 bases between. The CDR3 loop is CASSFDYYNEQFF. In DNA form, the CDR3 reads TGTGCCAGCAGCTTCGACTACTACAATGAGCAGTTCTTC.